These T cell receptor beta chains were read from a single sample in a study of blood T cell repertoires in COVID-19. Some clones are missing from TCRdb's copy, which holds only in-frame ones; the method was immunoSEQ multiplex PCR. The repertoire includes about 120,000 clones, approximately 90% of them detected once, and 15% to 20% sits in the top ten. Sequencing used peripheral blood. These receptors all come from a human donor with acute or convalescent COVID-19. The donor label of this sample is uncertain. CDR3s include the opening cysteine and the closing phenylalanine or tryptophan. The D gene is left open where the match is weak. Only some rows state a clone size, as once, few, many or a class for expanded clones.

>TRBJ2-1|few|TRBV5-1|-
TGCGCCAGCAGCACCGGGGTCTACAATGAGCAGTTCTTC
CASSTGVYNEQFF
>TRBJ1-4|-|TRBV7-3|-
TGTGCCAGCAGCTTAACAGGGGAAACTAATGAAAAACTGTTTTTT
CASSLTGETNEKLFF
>TRBJ2-5|-|TRBV5-6|-
TGTGCCAGCAGCTCGATCAACAGGGAGGAGACCCAGTACTTC
CASSSINREETQYF
>TRBJ2-5|-|TRBV27|-
TGTGCCAGCGCCCGGGCAGGGAAGATTTGGGAGACCCAGTACTTC
CASARAGKIWETQYF
>TRBJ1-1|-|TRBV6-5|-
TGTGCCAGCAGACCCGGGACACGGAACACTGAAGCTTTCTTT
CASRPGTRNTEAFF
>TRBJ1-4|-|TRBV28|TRBD1
TGTGCCAGCAGTTTTGGACAGGGATGGGAAAAACTGTTTTTT
CASSFGQGWEKLFF
>TRBJ2-7|-|TRBV29-1|-
TGCAGCGTGGGGGGGCTTTCGAGCTCCTACGAGCAGTACTTC
CSVGGLSSSYEQYF
>TRBJ2-5|-|TRBV6-5|-
TGTGCCAGCAGCCAACGAGGGGAGACCCAGTACTTC
CASSQRGETQYF
>TRBJ2-3|-|TRBV6-5|TRBD2
TGTGCCAGCAGTTCCCCCGGGACTAGCGCCACAGATACGCAGTATTTT
CASSSPGTSATDTQYF
>TRBJ2-1|-|TRBV19|TRBD2
TGTGCCAGTTCCCTCACTAGCGGGGGCTACAATGAGCAGTTCTTC
CASSLTSGGYNEQFF
>TRBJ1-6|-|TRBV15|-
TGTGCCACCCGGCCGCGGACAGCAAATTCACCCCTCCACTTT
CATRPRTANSPLHF
>TRBJ1-6|-|TRBV23-1|-
TGCGCCAGCAGTCAGTCTGAACAGGTCTATAATTCACCCCTCCACTTT
CASSQSEQVYNSPLHF
>TRBJ1-4|-|TRBV2|-
TGTGCCAGCAGTGGCCCCGGGACTTTTTGGGAAAAACTGTTTTTT
CASSGPGTFWEKLFF
>TRBJ2-5|-|TRBV3-1/TRBV3-2|TRBD2
TGTGCCAGCAGCCATGGTCCCGGACTAGCGGAGACCCAGTACTTC
CASSHGPGLAETQYF
>TRBJ2-7|-|TRBV5-4|-
TGTGCCAGCAGCTTGGATAGCGGACACCTCTACGAGCAGTACTTC
CASSLDSGHLYEQYF
>TRBJ2-7|-|TRBV27|TRBD2
TGTGCCAGCAGGATGACTAGCGTACGCCCCTTTACCCAGCAGTACTTC
CASRMTSVRPFTQQYF
>TRBJ2-3|-|TRBV2|-
TGTGCCAGCAGTGGAAGGGGTAAAGGCACAGATACGCAGTATTTT
CASSGRGKGTDTQYF
>TRBJ1-6|-|TRBV7-2|-
TGTGCCAGCAGTTTGGAACAGACTAATTCACCCCTCCACTTT
CASSLEQTNSPLHF
>TRBJ1-4|-|TRBV28|-
TGTGCCAGCAGTTGGGCCAGCACGAATGGAAAACTGTTTTTT
CASSWASTNGKLFF
>TRBJ1-5|-|TRBV12-3/TRBV12-4|-
TGTGCCAGCAGTTACAGGGTTCAGCCCCAGCATTTT
CASSYRVQPQHF
>TRBJ2-7|-|TRBV10-3|TRBD2
TGTGCCATCAGGGGAGCGGGAGTGGTCTACGAGCAGTACTTC
CAIRGAGVVYEQYF
>TRBJ1-1|-|TRBV28|-
TGTGCCAGCACCAAGACCCAGGCTTCGACTGAAGCTTTCTTT
CASTKTQASTEAFF
>TRBJ1-2|few|TRBV28|-
TGTGCCAGCTCATACACGGGACACTCGCATACCTTC
CASSYTGHSHTF
>TRBJ1-2|-|TRBV9|TRBD1
TGTGCCAGCAGCCCGACAGGGTTTTCCTTCTATGGCTACACCTTC
CASSPTGFSFYGYTF
>TRBJ1-3|-|TRBV6-5|-
TGTGCCAGCAGTTCTTCCAGGTCAGGTGGAAACACCATATATTTT
CASSSSRSGGNTIYF
>TRBJ1-2|-|TRBV6-5|-
TGTGCCAGCAGGCCCCTTTTGGGGAGGGTTGGCTACACCTTC
CASRPLLGRVGYTF
>TRBJ1-6|few|TRBV2|-
TGTGCCAGCAGTGAGATAGCGAATTCACCCCTCCACTTT
CASSEIANSPLHF
>TRBJ2-5|once|TRBV19|TRBD2
TGTGCCAGTAGTATTCAGGCAGGGAGGGTACAAGAGACCCAGTACTTC
CASSIQAGRVQETQYF
>TRBJ2-5|-|TRBV29-1|TRBD2
TGCAGCGTGAATCATAGCGGGAGGGAAGAGACCCAGTACTTC
CSVNHSGREETQYF
>TRBJ1-3|-|TRBV7-8|-
TGTGCCAGCAGCTTATATTCTCTGGCAGGCCACTCTGGAAACACCATATATTTT
CASSLYSLAGHSGNTIYF
>TRBJ1-3|-|TRBV7-9|-
TGTGCCAGCACCCCGGAGGAGGTATGGGGTGGAAACACCATATATTTT
CASTPEEVWGGNTIYF
>TRBJ2-1|-|TRBV3-1/TRBV3-2|TRBD2
TGTGCCAGCACCGGACTAGCGGGAGACGGTGAGCAGTTCTTC
CASTGLAGDGEQFF
>TRBJ1-1|-|TRBV30|-
TGTGCCTTAGACAGTCCTCTGAACACTGAAGCTTTCTTT
CALDSPLNTEAFF
>TRBJ1-1|-|TRBV25-1|-
TGTGCCAGCAGTGCCACAGGGACTGAAGCTTTCTTT
CASSATGTEAFF
>TRBJ1-6|once|TRBV12-3/TRBV12-4|-
TGTGCCGTCCTGCGCGGGAATTCACCCCTCCACTTT
CAVLRGNSPLHF
>TRBJ1-2|few|TRBV7-2|-
TGTGCCAGCAGCCGCGGGACCGAGAACTATGGCTACACCTTC
CASSRGTENYGYTF
>TRBJ1-5|few|TRBV19|TRBD1
TGTGCCAGTAGTATTTGGGGACAGGACATCAATCAGCCCCAGCATTTT
CASSIWGQDINQPQHF
>TRBJ1-1|-|TRBV9|-
TGTGCCAGCAGCATAGAACCCGGGACATACTTGAACACTGAAGCTTTCTTT
CASSIEPGTYLNTEAFF
>TRBJ1-5|-|TRBV6-2/TRBV6-3|TRBD1
TGTGCCAGCAGTTTTGCCGGGACAGGGGGCAGTCAGCCCCAGCATTTT
CASSFAGTGGSQPQHF
>TRBJ2-3|many|TRBV7-3|-
TGTGCCAGCAGCTTACTTGCACTAAGCACAGATACGCAGTATTTT
CASSLLALSTDTQYF
>TRBJ2-1|-|TRBV11-3|TRBD2
TGTGCCAGCAGCTTAGGGCAGCGGGGGGGCACCTACAATGAGCAGTTCTTC
CASSLGQRGGTYNEQFF
>TRBJ2-3|-|TRBV5-1|-
TGCGCCAGCAGCTTGGCGTTAGCGTTCACAGATACGCAGTATTTT
CASSLALAFTDTQYF
>TRBJ1-1|few|TRBV24-1|-
TGTGCCACCAGTGACCCCTCGACTGAGAACACTGAAGCTTTCTTT
CATSDPSTENTEAFF
>TRBJ2-3|-|TRBV7-2|TRBD2
TGTGCCAGCAGCGGGACTAGCGGGGGGTCGAGAGATACGCAGTATTTT
CASSGTSGGSRDTQYF
>TRBJ2-5|-|TRBV30|-
TGTGCCTGGAGTAAGGGGCAGCTTACGGCCCCAGAGACCCAGTACTTC
CAWSKGQLTAPETQYF
>TRBJ1-1|-|TRBV7-3|-
TGTGCCAGCAGCCGGGCGGGCCTCGACACTGAAGCTTTCTTT
CASSRAGLDTEAFF
>TRBJ2-7|-|TRBV7-2|TRBD2
TGTGCCAGCAGTTGGACTAGCGGGGGGGCCTACGAGCAGTACTTC
CASSWTSGGAYEQYF
>TRBJ1-6|-|TRBV5-6|-
TGTGCCAGCGCACAGGGATATAATTCACCCCTCCACTTT
CASAQGYNSPLHF
>TRBJ2-1|-|TRBV5-6|-
TGTGCCAGCAGCTGGGCCTATGAGCAGTTCTTC
CASSWAYEQFF
>TRBJ2-6|-|TRBV6-6|-
TGTGCCAGCCTAGCCCCATGGGTCTCTGGGGCCAACGTCCTGACTTTC
CASLAPWVSGANVLTF
>TRBJ2-1|-|TRBV28|-
TGTGCCAGCAGTTCGCGGTTTCGGGATGAGCAGTTCTTC
CASSSRFRDEQFF
>TRBJ1-1|-|TRBV9|-
TGTGCCAGCAGCGTAGGTGGGGGAGGGAACACTGAAGCTTTCTTT
CASSVGGGGNTEAFF
>TRBJ2-1|once|TRBV19|-
TGTGCCAGTATAGGACATCGCTACAATGAGCAGTTCTTC
CASIGHRYNEQFF